The present T cell receptor beta chain was sequenced within a study of blood T cell repertoires in COVID-19. Profiled with immunoSEQ multiplex PCR; TCRdb holds only in-frame clones, not every one. Among fewer than 500,000 clones, 80% to 90% were seen once, and the ten largest hold 1.3%. Participants were placed into cohorts based on the clinical history they reported. The V gene's germline CDR1 is LNHDA and CDR2 SQIVND (reference sequence). V gave up 7 bases and J gave up 2 bases; unmatched junction bases: 26. The CDR3 consists of 23 residues. The receptor comes from a man aged 30 to 45 who had recovered from COVID-19. The specimen sequenced was PBMCs or T cells enriched from blood (not recorded which). The genes are TRBV19 and TRBJ2-3, with 14 bases aligning to TRBD2. The CDR3 region has the DNA TGTGCCAGTACCAAAGACATCTTACCCGGGACTAGCGGGGGAGAAGGGGCCACAGATACGCAGTATTTT. Protein sequence: CASTKDILPGTSGGEGATDTQYF.